This is a list of T cell receptor beta chains from one sample in a study of cytomegalovirus exposure and HLA in healthy donors. TCRdb keeps only in-frame clones here, not all; method: immunoSEQ multiplex PCR. The data show some 90,000 clones, around 74% seen once. Sequencing was carried out using PBMCs. Receptor source: a woman in her seventies in good health and CMV-seropositive. The CDR3 runs from the conserved cysteine through the conserved F or W. A D gene is named only where the DNA matches it firmly.

len: 12; v_gene: TRBV6-5; j_gene: TRBJ1-1; d_gene: NA; CDR3aa: CASSSQGTMAFF
len: 12; v_gene: TRBV18; j_gene: TRBJ1-2; d_gene: NA; CDR3aa: CASSPTDYGYTF
len: 15; v_gene: TRBV7-2; j_gene: TRBJ1-5; d_gene: NA; CDR3aa: CASSLTWGLRQPQHF
len: 14; v_gene: TRBV10-2; j_gene: TRBJ1-5; d_gene: TRBD1; CDR3aa: CASSESRQGEPQHF
len: 14; v_gene: TRBV6-1; j_gene: TRBJ2-2; d_gene: NA; CDR3aa: CASSEPGFTGELFF
len: 13; v_gene: TRBV11-3; j_gene: TRBJ1-6; d_gene: NA; CDR3aa: CASSLDPRSPLHF
len: 15; v_gene: TRBV15; j_gene: TRBJ1-1; d_gene: TRBD1; CDR3aa: CATSRWGQSNTEAFF
len: 14; v_gene: TRBV5-1; j_gene: TRBJ2-2; d_gene: NA; CDR3aa: CASSEAANTGELFF
len: 21; v_gene: TRBV5-1; j_gene: TRBJ2-3; d_gene: TRBD1; CDR3aa: CASSLGIRRQGERYGTDTQYF
len: 16; v_gene: TRBV27; j_gene: TRBJ2-7; d_gene: NA; CDR3aa: CASSLLVGGIGSEQYF
len: 12; v_gene: TRBV29-1; j_gene: TRBJ1-4; d_gene: NA; CDR3aa: CSVGAINEKLFF
len: 15; v_gene: TRBV19; j_gene: TRBJ1-1; d_gene: TRBD1; CDR3aa: CASSPLGTGDFRAFF
len: 16; v_gene: TRBV13; j_gene: TRBJ2-1; d_gene: TRBD2; CDR3aa: CASSLGGTSGGNEQFF
len: 15; v_gene: TRBV27; j_gene: TRBJ1-2; d_gene: TRBD1; CDR3aa: CASSLAGGSSYGYTF
len: 15; v_gene: TRBV9; j_gene: TRBJ2-2; d_gene: NA; CDR3aa: CASSTVDRYTGELFF
len: 15; v_gene: TRBV27; j_gene: TRBJ2-3; d_gene: NA; CDR3aa: CASSRDSGGPDTQYF
len: 17; v_gene: TRBV19; j_gene: TRBJ2-7; d_gene: NA; CDR3aa: CASSIFLSAGPLYEQYF
len: 12; v_gene: TRBV5-1; j_gene: TRBJ1-3; d_gene: TRBD1; CDR3aa: CASSLDRDSAYF
len: 14; v_gene: TRBV6-4; j_gene: TRBJ1-1; d_gene: NA; CDR3aa: CASRAGELITEAFF
len: 14; v_gene: TRBV27; j_gene: TRBJ2-2; d_gene: NA; CDR3aa: CASSSLPNTGELFF
len: 12; v_gene: TRBV28; j_gene: TRBJ2-7; d_gene: NA; CDR3aa: CASSLSGYEQYF
len: 15; v_gene: TRBV5-6; j_gene: TRBJ2-1; d_gene: TRBD2; CDR3aa: CASSDIAGGGFEQFF
len: 15; v_gene: TRBV18; j_gene: TRBJ2-1; d_gene: NA; CDR3aa: CASSPPTSSYNEQFF
len: 17; v_gene: TRBV5-1; j_gene: TRBJ2-3; d_gene: TRBD2; CDR3aa: CASSLGSSGSSTDTQYF
len: 15; v_gene: TRBV6-1; j_gene: TRBJ1-4; d_gene: NA; CDR3aa: CASSEVAGWDEKLFF
len: 17; v_gene: TRBV15; j_gene: TRBJ1-5; d_gene: TRBD1; CDR3aa: CATREPGGEVSNQPQHF
len: 15; v_gene: TRBV4-2; j_gene: TRBJ1-4; d_gene: NA; CDR3aa: CASSQGAGANEKLFF